One sample yielded the 30 T cell receptor beta chains listed below, sequenced in a study of T cell changes during pregnancy in multiple sclerosis. This table comes from immunoSEQ multiplex PCR, and its TCRdb copy is limited to in-frame clones, with some not included. The sample includes tens of thousands of clones, about nine tenths of them seen just once. This sample comprised peripheral blood, obtained in the third trimester of pregnancy. These receptors were collected from a female donor in good health, enrolled as a control in a pregnancy study.

There are a few counts of this clone. This chain links TRBV18 with TRBJ1-5, with no clear D. Germline lookup yields CDR1 KGHSH and CDR2 LQKENI. There are 15 residues in the CDR3. The V end was cut by 1 base, the J end by 4 bases, with 11 bases between. The chain's CDR3 is CASSPQVNRNQPQHF. In DNA form, the CDR3 reads TGTGCCAGCTCACCACAGGTCAACAGAAATCAGCCCCAGCATTTT.

V usage is TRBV6-1 and J usage is TRBJ2-7; 7 bases fit TRBD2. Germline CDR1 is MNHNS and CDR2 is SASEGT. The J segment lost 2 bases and the V segment lost 1 base, leaving 5 bases of the junction unmatched. This CDR3 is 15 amino acids long. The CDR3 region is CASSEGSSGAYEQYF. CDR3 bases: TGTGCCAGCAGTGAAGGGTCTAGCGGAGCCTACGAGCAGTACTTC.

V is TRBV30 and J is TRBJ1-2; D uncertain. The CDR3 has 11 residues. Germline CDR1 is GTSNPN and CDR2 is SVGIG (reference sequence). The V gene lost 2 bases and the J gene lost 8 bases, with 9 bases spanning the gap. CDR3 sequence (DNA): TGTGCCTGGAGTTGGAGGATCGGCTACACCTTC. Residues: CAWSWRIGYTF.

This chain uses TRBV9 with TRBJ1-1; D gene unclear. The CDR3 consists of 15 residues. Trimming cost V 0 bases and J 3 bases, with 12 bases left between them. The germline V gene has CDR1 SGDLS and CDR2 YYNGEE. The CDR3 nucleotides read TGTGCCAGCAGCGTAGATTACGGGAGGGACACTGAAGCTTTCTTT. This codes for CASSVDYGRDTEAFF.

This clone appeared a single time. The V gene is TRBV4-2, the J gene TRBJ1-3; D is unclear. This CDR3 contains 15 residues. V lost 2 bases, J lost 0 bases, and 8 bases lay in between. CDR1 is LGHNA, CDR2 YNFKEQ, per germline. CDR3 in DNA: TGTGCCAGCAGCCAAAGCGGAAACTCTGGAAACACCATATATTTT. It translates to CASSQSGNSGNTIYF.

The CDR3 loop reads CASRSPPGQGPSPLHF. As DNA, the CDR3 is TGTGCCAGCAGATCGCCTCCGGGACAGGGCCCTTCACCCCTCCACTTT. The genes are TRBV27 and TRBJ1-6, with 9 bases aligning to TRBD1. Unmatched junction bases numbered 12, after V lost 6 bases and J lost 9 bases. Germline CDR1 and CDR2: MNHEY and SMNVEV (reference sequence). The CDR3 totals 16 residues.

The rearrangement links TRBV5-1 to TRBJ2-5, with 10 bases aligning to TRBD1. The V and J ends lost 4 bases and 1 base, in that order; junction bases with no gene match: 4. The CDR3 covers 15 residues. From germline, CDR1 is SGHRS and CDR2 YFSETQ. The CDR3 nucleotides are TGCGCCAGCAGCCCTAGACAGGGGGCCCAAGAGACCCAGTACTTC. Its protein is CASSPRQGAQETQYF.

The rearrangement links TRBV6-5 to TRBJ2-7, with 8 bases fitting TRBD1. The germline V gene encodes CDR1 MNHEY and CDR2 SVGAGI. With 4 bases clipped from V and 0 bases from J, the junction kept 5 bases outside the gene matches. The CDR3 runs to 15 residues. CDR3 residues: CASSSRDRSSYEQYF. CDR3 DNA sequence: TGTGCCAGCAGTTCCCGGGACAGGAGCTCCTACGAGCAGTACTTC.

This clone was recorded only once. This chain connects TRBV6-5 to TRBJ2-1, with 8 bases matching TRBD2. The CDR3 length is 13 residues. The J segment lost 3 bases and the V segment lost 11 bases, leaving 6 bases of the junction unmatched. The germline V gene encodes CDR1 MNHEY and CDR2 SVGAGI. The CDR3 is CAVGTSGYNEQFF. CDR3 in DNA: TGTGCCGTTGGTACTAGCGGCTACAATGAGCAGTTCTTC.

This clone was found once. V gene TRBV11-2 combines with J gene TRBJ1-1; D is ambiguous. Trimming took 1 base from V and 1 from J, leaving 7 bases between them. CDR3 length: 14 amino acids. Germline V lookup: CDR1 SGHAT, CDR2 FQNNGV. The CDR3 protein is CASSLGAGNTEAFF. The CDR3 DNA reads TGTGCCAGCAGCTTAGGCGCAGGGAACACTGAAGCTTTCTTT. The full variable domain, completed using reference TRBV11-2 and TRBJ1-1, is EAGVAQSPRYKIIEKRQSVAFWCNPISGHATLYWYQQILGQGPKLLIQFQNNGVVDDSQLPKDRFSAERLKGVDSTLKIQPAKLEDSAVYLCASSLGAGNTEAFFGQGTRLTVV.

The chain links TRBV6-6 to TRBJ2-1, with D tentatively TRBD1 (5 bases). The germline V gene encodes CDR1 MNHNY and CDR2 SVGAGI (reference sequence). The V gene lost 0 bases and the J gene lost 6 bases, with 12 bases spanning the gap. This CDR3 has 15 amino acids. The chain's CDR3 is CASSYSTAEFNEQFF. Written as DNA, the CDR3 is TGTGCCAGCAGTTACTCGACAGCAGAATTCAATGAGCAGTTCTTC.

This chain joins TRBV19 and TRBJ1-2; TRBD1 is a possible D gene (6 bases). The germline V and J ends were trimmed by 6 bases and 0 bases, with 14 bases remaining between them. Germline V gene sequence: CDR1 LNHDA, CDR2 SQIVND (reference sequence). CDR3 length: 15 residues. The CDR3 region has the DNA TGTGCCAGTAGAGACAGGAGTCAAGCTAACTATGGCTACACCTTC. As protein: CASRDRSQANYGYTF.

The gene calls are TRBV7-2 and TRBJ1-5; 7 positions agree with TRBD1. CDR1 and CDR2 from the germline V gene are SGHTA and FQGNSA. The CDR3 sequence is 14 residues long. J lost 6 bases, V lost 5 bases, and 7 bases had no gene match. CDR3 residues: CASSLTGQGQPQHF. The DNA of the CDR3 is TGTGCCAGCAGCCTGACAGGGCAGGGTCAGCCCCAGCATTTT.

The count of this clone is one. The gene calls are TRBV5-1 and TRBJ1-2, with TRBD1 as a possible D gene (6 bases). V gave up 4 bases and J gave up 5 bases, with 18 bases separating them. The germline V gene encodes CDR1 SGHRS and CDR2 YFSETQ. The CDR3 is 15 residues long. DNA for the CDR3: TGCGCCAGCAGCCCAGAAAGACAGGTGCCGTATGGCTACACCTTC. Amino acid sequence: CASSPERQVPYGYTF.

The chain uses TRBV11-2 and TRBJ2-1; TRBD2 might be the D (6 bases). The germline V gene has CDR1 SGHAT and CDR2 FQNNGV. V was clipped by 0 bases and J by 0 bases, with 12 bases between them. This CDR3 comprises 17 residues. DNA of the CDR3: TGTGCCAGCAGCTTAGAGATCTCGCGGGGCTCCTACAATGAGCAGTTCTTC. This translates into CASSLEISRGSYNEQFF.

The chain is built from TRBV7-2 and TRBJ1-1; D is unresolved. Germline V gene sequence: CDR1 SGHTA, CDR2 FQGNSA. The CDR3 has 14 amino acids. V lost 5 bases and J lost 4, with 14 bases in between. The CDR3 is CASSTPIRVTEAFF. DNA of the CDR3: TGTGCCAGCAGCACCCCCATCCGGGTCACTGAAGCTTTCTTT.

This clone was recorded only once. The chain couples TRBV5-4 to TRBJ1-2; D gene unclear. The V and J ends lost 3 bases and 4 bases respectively, with 16 bases between them. The germline V gene has CDR1 SGHNT and CDR2 YYREEE (reference sequence). This CDR3 spans 15 amino acids. CDR3 DNA sequence: TGTGCCAGCAGCTCCGCCAGTTCCCAGGTCTATGGCTACACCTTC. Translating gives CASSSASSQVYGYTF.

The table lists this clone with a few counts. J is TRBJ1-1 and V is TRBV25-1, with 9 bases that match TRBD1. Germline CDR1 is MGHDK and CDR2 is SYGVNS. The CDR3 contains 13 residues. V lost 3 bases to trimming and J lost 4 bases; unmatched junction nucleotides: 0. CDR3 nucleotides: TGTGCCAGCAGTGAGACAGGGGGCACTGAAGCTTTCTTT. Translated, it gives CASSETGGTEAFF.

The chain has TRBV7-2 and TRBJ2-1; D is uncertain. The CDR3 is 12 residues long. Between the trimmed V and J ends, which lost 5 bases and 3 bases, there was a span of 5 bases. Germline CDR1 and CDR2: SGHTA and FQGNSA. The CDR3 DNA reads TGTGCCAGCAGCCAGTACTACAATGAGCAGTTCTTC. Encoded protein: CASSQYYNEQFF.

This sequence joins TRBV7-9 and TRBJ1-1; D gene ambiguous. The V end was cut by 2 bases, the J end by 11 bases, with 9 bases between. Germline V gene sequence: CDR1 SEHNR, CDR2 FQNEAQ (reference sequence). The CDR3 spans 11 residues. CDR3 residues: CASSLIISAFF. The CDR3 region has the DNA TGTGCCAGCAGCTTAATAATAAGCGCTTTCTTT.

This clone was found once. The rearrangement links TRBV7-2 to TRBJ1-1, with TRBD1 matching over 7 bases. V was clipped by 6 bases and J by 4 bases; unmatched bases: 5. Germline V gene lookup returns CDR1 SGHTA and CDR2 FQGNSA. CDR3 length: 13 amino acids. Written as DNA, the CDR3 is TGTGCCAGCAGAGGGGGCGCCATCACTGAAGCTTTCTTT. It yields the protein CASRGGAITEAFF.

The rearrangement joins TRBV11-2 to TRBJ2-7, with D possibly TRBD2 on 5 matching bases. In germline, CDR1 is SGHAT, CDR2 FQNNGV. Deletions cut 5 bases from V and 2 bases from J, with 16 bases between. There are 15 residues in the CDR3. CDR3 sequence: CASSAGGGLPYEQYF. The CDR3 DNA reads as TGTGCCAGCAGCGCCGGAGGTGGACTTCCCTACGAGCAGTACTTC.

The CDR3 DNA sequence: TGTGCCAGCAGTGAAGAAAACAGGTTTTTCGAGACCCAGTACTTC. It yields the protein CASSEENRFFETQYF. The chain links TRBV2 to TRBJ2-5, with TRBD1 as a possible D gene (5 bases). This CDR3 comprises 15 residues. The germline V gene has CDR1 SNHLY and CDR2 FYNNEI. V shed 1 base and J shed 5 bases, with 14 bases lying between them. The whole variable domain, remainder taken from reference TRBV2 and TRBJ2-5, is EPEVTQTPSHQVTQMGQEVILRCVPISNHLYFYWYRQILGQKVEFLVSFYNNEISEKSEIFDDQFSVERPDGSNFTLKIRSTKLEDSAMYFCASSEENRFFETQYFGPGTRLLVL.

The J gene is TRBJ2-3, the V gene TRBV25-1, with D possibly matching TRBD1 (6 bases). Trimming removed 7 bases from V and 7 bases from J, with 21 bases in between. The germline V gene encodes CDR1 MGHDK and CDR2 SYGVNS. The CDR3 consists of 15 residues. The CDR3 sequence is CASTRGDGLGNTQYF. DNA of the CDR3: TGTGCCAGCACCAGGGGTGATGGCCTCGGGAATACGCAGTATTTT.

J is TRBJ1-2 and V is TRBV6-1; no clear D. The CDR3 consists of 13 residues. Between the trimmed V and J ends, which lost 7 bases and 4 bases, there was a span of 13 bases. Per the germline V gene, CDR1 is MNHNS and CDR2 is SASEGT. The CDR3 coding sequence is TGTGCCAGCATCCGATCCCAGGTCTATGGCTACACCTTC. Its translation is CASIRSQVYGYTF.

The rearrangement joins TRBV7-9 to TRBJ1-1; maybe TRBD1 (5 bases). V lost 5 bases and J lost 0, with 13 bases in between. The CDR3 covers 15 residues. CDR1 and CDR2 (germline): SEHNR, FQNEAQ (reference sequence). The CDR3 sequence: CASSLRAGVNTEAFF. The CDR3 region has the DNA TGTGCCAGCAGCCTCCGGGCGGGGGTGAACACTGAAGCTTTCTTT.

V is TRBV28 and J is TRBJ1-3; weak D call: TRBD1 (5 bases). The length of the CDR3 is 15 residues. CDR1 and CDR2 from the germline V gene are MDHEN and SYDVKM. V shed 5 bases and J shed 0 bases, with 11 bases lying between them. The CDR3 DNA sequence: TGTGCCAGCAGTCCAGGGATGTCCTCTGGAAACACCATATATTTT. Protein sequence: CASSPGMSSGNTIYF.

The gene calls are TRBV7-6 and TRBJ1-1; 9 positions match TRBD1. This CDR3 comprises 15 residues. Per germline, CDR1 SGHVS and CDR2 FNYEAQ. V was clipped by 5 bases and J by 0 bases; unmatched bases: 4. The CDR3 coding sequence is TGTGCCAGCAGCGTGACAGGGGGGTTGAACACTGAAGCTTTCTTT. Encoded protein: CASSVTGGLNTEAFF.

The rearrangement links TRBV5-1 to TRBJ1-2, with a possible D match to TRBD1 (5 bases). Trimming pared 0 bases from V and 4 bases from J, leaving 13 bases between. The germline gives CDR1 SGHRS, CDR2 YFSETQ. The CDR3 is made up of 15 amino acids. The CDR3 DNA reads TGCGCCAGCAGCTTGGGACAGCAGACCCGCTATGGCTACACCTTC. Its protein product is CASSLGQQTRYGYTF.

The J gene is TRBJ2-3, the V gene TRBV15; TRBD1 is a possible D gene (5 bases). This CDR3 spans 17 amino acids. Per germline, CDR1 LNHNV and CDR2 YYDKDF (reference sequence). Trimming took 0 bases from V and 2 from J, leaving 15 bases between them. The CDR3 DNA reads TGTGCCACCAGCAGAGATAGGGCCAGGGCCTCCACAGATACGCAGTATTTT. Amino acids: CATSRDRARASTDTQYF.